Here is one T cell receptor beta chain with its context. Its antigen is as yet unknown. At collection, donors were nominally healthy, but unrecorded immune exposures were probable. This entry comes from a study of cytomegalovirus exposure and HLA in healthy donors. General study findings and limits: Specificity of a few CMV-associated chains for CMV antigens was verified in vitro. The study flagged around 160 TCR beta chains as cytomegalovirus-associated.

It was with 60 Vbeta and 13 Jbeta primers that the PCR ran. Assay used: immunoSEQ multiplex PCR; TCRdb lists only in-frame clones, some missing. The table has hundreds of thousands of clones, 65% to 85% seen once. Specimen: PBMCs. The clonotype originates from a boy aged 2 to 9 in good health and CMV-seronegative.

In DNA form, the CDR3 reads TGTGCCAGCAGTGAAGCACAACTAGCGGGAGCCTACGAGCAGTACTTC. This encodes CASSEAQLAGAYEQYF. The chain recombines TRBV6-1 with TRBJ2-7; 11 bases agree with TRBD2. The J segment lost 2 bases and the V segment lost 0 bases, leaving 3 bases of the junction unmatched. CDR1 and CDR2 (germline): MNHNS, SASEGT. The CDR3 sequence is 16 residues long.